This T cell receptor (beta chain) is from a study of cytomegalovirus exposure and HLA in healthy donors. Study outcomes and limitations: Clusters of TCRs from the first cohort tended to co-occur in the roughly 120 validation repertoires (as a later analysis found).

The table came from immunoSEQ multiplex PCR; TCRdb's copy has only in-frame clones and leaves some out. Here the sample spans 220,000 or so clones, 83% being singletons. Among the roughly 120 subjects of the validation cohort, separate from the approximately 670-subject first cohort, were the donors. CDR1 SNHLY and CDR2 FYNNEI come from the germline V gene. CDR3 length: 13 amino acids. Trimming took 6 bases from V and 0 from J, leaving 6 bases between them. For this clone: Its antigen is undetermined.

The TCR was taken from a woman younger than 30 in good health and CMV-seronegative. Input material: PBMCs. J is TRBJ2-4 and V is TRBV2; D unclear. The CDR3 nucleotides read TGTGCCAGCAGACGACTAGCCAAAAACATTCAGTACTTC. Translating gives CASRRLAKNIQYF.